This is a list of T cell receptor beta chains from one sample in a study of breast tumors, draining lymph nodes, adjacent tissues. From the multiplex PCR reads, TCRdb called clonotypes with MiXCR, one entry per CDR3 protein. Of over 200,000 distinct CDR3 sequences in the sample, less than 40% were seen once. The sample was axillary lymph node tissue. These receptors were obtained from a female donor with breast cancer. Some clones in this sample may be carry-over from other donors' samples. Both conserved end residues are part of each CDR3. The D gene is left open where the match is weak. Size values are once, few and many counts, or a class for expanded clones, and some rows have none.

14	TRBD1	TRBV9	NA	TRBJ1-2	TGTGCCAGCAGCGTTGGGACAGGGGCGGCTGGCTACACCTTC	CASSVGTGAAGYTF
15	NA	TRBV7-2	many	TRBJ1-2	TGTGCCAGCAGCCCGGGGGTAGGGGGACCGATTGGCTACACCTTC	CASSPGVGGPIGYTF
18	TRBD2	TRBV7-2	many	TRBJ2-1	TGTGCCAGCAGCTTAAGGAGCGGGGGGGCTGGATCCTACAATGAGCAGTTCTTC	CASSLRSGGAGSYNEQFF
13	NA	TRBV3-1	NA	TRBJ2-3	TGTGCCATCCGGGACAACCTAGGAGGTACGCAGTATTTT	CAIRDNLGGTQYF
16	TRBD2	TRBV2	NA	TRBJ2-7	TGTGCCAGCAGTGCTAGAGCTAGCGGGTTAACCTACGAGCAGTACTTC	CASSARASGLTYEQYF
16	NA	TRBV7-3	many	TRBJ2-2	TGTGCCAGCAGCTTAAAGGCCACCCCAGGGGCCGGGGAGCTGTTTTTT	CASSLKATPGAGELFF
11	NA	TRBV6-4	NA	TRBJ1-5	TGTGCTAGCAATAGCAATCAGCCCCAGCATTTT	CASNSNQPQHF
17	NA	TRBV10-3	many	TRBJ2-1	TGTGCCATCAGTGAGCCACGGGACTTTTACTCCTACAATGAGCAGTTCTTC	CAISEPRDFYSYNEQFF
15	TRBD2	TRBV5-4	few	TRBJ2-7	TGTGCCAGCAGTTATAGACTAGCGGGGGCCTACGAGCAGTACTTC	CASSYRLAGAYEQYF
16	TRBD2	TRBV6-1	few	TRBJ2-7	TGTGCCAGCAGGGAAGCGTCAGCGGGAGGGTCGCACGAGCAGTACTTC	CASREASAGGSHEQYF
12	NA	TRBV20-1	many	TRBJ1-2	TGCAGTGCAGCAGGGGCAGGGTATGGCTACACCTTC	CSAAGAGYGYTF
14	TRBD1	TRBV5-4	many	TRBJ2-1	TGTGCCAGCAGCGTGCGGGACAGGGAGAATGAGCAGTTCTTC	CASSVRDRENEQFF
15	NA	TRBV5-1	many	TRBJ2-7	TGCGCCAGCAGCTTGTGGGTCGGGGATGACTACGAGCAGTACTTC	CASSLWVGDDYEQYF
14	NA	TRBV6-6	few	TRBJ2-1	TGTGCCCAGAAAGGCTCGATAAGTTACAATGAGCAGTTCTTC	CAQKGSISYNEQFF